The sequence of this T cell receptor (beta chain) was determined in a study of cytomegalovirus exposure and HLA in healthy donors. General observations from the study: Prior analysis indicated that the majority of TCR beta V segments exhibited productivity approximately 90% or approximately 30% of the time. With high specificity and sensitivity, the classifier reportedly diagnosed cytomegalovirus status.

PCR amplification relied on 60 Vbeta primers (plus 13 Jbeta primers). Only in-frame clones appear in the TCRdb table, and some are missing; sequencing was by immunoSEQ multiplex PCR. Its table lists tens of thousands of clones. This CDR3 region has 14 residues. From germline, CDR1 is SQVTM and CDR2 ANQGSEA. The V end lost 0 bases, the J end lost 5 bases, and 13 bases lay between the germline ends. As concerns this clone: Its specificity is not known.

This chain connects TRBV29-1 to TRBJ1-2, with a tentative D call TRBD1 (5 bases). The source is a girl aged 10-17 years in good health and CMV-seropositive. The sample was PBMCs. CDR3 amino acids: CSVEDHLTEYGYTF. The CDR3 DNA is TGCAGCGTTGAAGATCATTTGACAGAGTATGGCTACACCTTC.